The present T cell receptor beta chain was sequenced within a study of T-cell reconstitution after alpha-beta-depleted transplantation in children. Germline CDR1 and CDR2: SQVTM and ANQGSEA. V lost 4 bases and J lost 6, with 13 bases in between. The CDR3 loop spans 13 amino acids. Construction of the TCRbeta library involved unique molecular identifiers. TCRdb reprocessed the PCR reads with MiXCR, giving one entry per CDR3 protein. The sample includes 700,000 or so distinct CDR3 sequences, over 10% seen only once; the top ten take 0.75% to 0.85%. Study conclusions and caveats: One year post-transplant, T-cell counts and diversity were largely derived from T cells produced anew.

This clonotype came up many times. Its specificity is not known. The genes are TRBV29-1 and TRBJ2-1, with D possibly TRBD1 on 5 matching bases. The source was PBMCs, collected before TCRalphabeta/CD19-depleted stem cell transplant. The origin of this receptor is a girl between 2 and 10 years old with congenital amegakaryocytic thrombocytopenia, due to receive a stem cell transplant. CDR3 DNA: TGCAGCGTTGGGGCAGGGATTATCAATGAGCAGTTCTTC. It yields the protein CSVGAGIINEQFF.